Below are 19 T cell receptor beta chains sequenced from a single sample in a study of CD8 T cells in Susac syndrome. cDNA came from around 0.5 to 1 ug RNA primed by random hexamers. TCRdb used MiXCR to reprocess the immunoSEQ multiplex PCR reads, holding one entry per CDR3 protein. Among 100,000 or so distinct CDR3 sequences, around 94% were seen once, and the ten largest hold more than 0.3%. Sequenced material: CD4+ T cells from PBMCs. The receptors come from a human donor with Susac syndrome.

The rearrangement uses TRBV19 and TRBJ2-6, with a possible D match to TRBD1 (6 bases). There are 15 residues in the CDR3. V dropped 9 bases and J dropped 4 bases, with 16 bases sitting between them. Per the germline V gene, CDR1 is LNHDA and CDR2 is SQIVND (reference sequence). CDR3 residues: CASNNREKGANVLTF. The CDR3 region has the DNA TGTGCCAGCAACAACAGGGAAAAAGGGGCCAACGTCCTGACTTTC.

The V call is TRBV20-1, the J call TRBJ2-5; maybe TRBD1 (6 bases). V shed 4 bases and J shed 0 bases, with 6 bases lying between them. This CDR3 comprises 12 residues. CDR1 is DFQATT and CDR2 is SNEGSKA in the germline V gene (reference sequence). The DNA of the CDR3 is TGCAGTGCTACAGGGGACCAAGAGACCCAGTACTTC. Its translation: CSATGDQETQYF.

The chain links TRBV19 to TRBJ1-6, with D uncertain. Germline V gene data show CDR1 as LNHDA and CDR2 as SQIVND (reference sequence). The CDR3 is 13 residues long. The germline V and J ends were trimmed by 6 bases and 7 bases, with 10 bases remaining between them. The chain's CDR3 is CASREQLNSPLHF. CDR3 sequence (DNA): TGTGCCAGTAGGGAACAGTTGAATTCACCCCTCCACTTT.

The chain links TRBV19 to TRBJ2-5; no clear D gene. V dropped 5 bases and J dropped 2 bases, with 9 bases sitting between them. The germline CDR1 and CDR2 sequences are LNHDA and SQIVND (reference sequence). The CDR3 is 13 amino acids. Here the CDR3 reads CASSATVQETQYF. The CDR3 DNA sequence: TGTGCCAGTAGTGCGACGGTACAAGAGACCCAGTACTTC.

This clonotype was observed a handful of times. The chain combines TRBV5-1 with TRBJ2-7; maybe TRBD2 (6 bases). The V end was cut by 4 bases, the J end by 3 bases, with 14 bases between. Germline V lookup: CDR1 SGHRS, CDR2 YFSETQ. This CDR3 comprises 14 residues. The DNA of the CDR3 is TGCGCCAGCAGCCCGGGACTGGGAGACTACGAGCAGTACTTC. Encoded protein: CASSPGLGDYEQYF.

The chain recombines TRBV20-1 with TRBJ1-5; D call uncertain. The V end lost 0 bases, the J end lost 5 bases, and 8 bases lay between the germline ends. The CDR3 consists of 13 residues. The germline V gene encodes CDR1 DFQATT and CDR2 SNEGSKA (reference sequence). The CDR3 region is CSARDGVYQPQHF. The CDR3 coding sequence is TGCAGTGCTAGAGACGGGGTTTATCAGCCCCAGCATTTT.

The rearrangement links TRBV3-1 to TRBJ2-5; D is ambiguous. Trimming removed 1 base at V and 1 base at J, with 10 bases between. Germline V gene sequence: CDR1 LGHDT, CDR2 YNNKEL (reference sequence). This CDR3 contains 15 residues. The CDR3 DNA follows: TGTGCCAGCAGCCAAGGGGGTCGTGTCCAAGAGACCCAGTACTTC. It specifies CASSQGGRVQETQYF.

V is TRBV4-2 and J is TRBJ2-1; D is possibly TRBD1 or TRBD2 (6 bases each). Germline CDR1 reads LGHNA; CDR2 reads YNFKEQ. Trimming removed 0 bases from V and 4 bases from J, with 13 bases in between. This CDR3 is 16 amino acids long. In nucleotides, the CDR3 is TGTGCCAGCAGCCAAGATCTGGAGGGGACATACAATGAGCAGTTCTTC. As protein: CASSQDLEGTYNEQFF.

This clonotype was recorded only once. V usage is TRBV10-3 and J usage is TRBJ2-7, with TRBD1 matching over 7 bases. The junction had 5 bases not matched to a gene; V was cut back by 3 bases and J by 6 bases. Germline V lookup: CDR1 ENHRY, CDR2 SYGVKD. The CDR3 contains 13 residues. The CDR3 here is CAISERTGGEQYF. The CDR3 region has the DNA TGTGCCATCAGTGAAAGGACAGGCGGCGAGCAGTACTTC.

This clonotype was detected once. The chain couples TRBV20-1 to TRBJ2-5; the D is unclear. This CDR3 region has 14 residues. Germline V gene data show CDR1 as DFQATT and CDR2 as SNEGSKA (reference sequence). Trimming left V 6 bases short and J 2 bases short, with 16 bases between. The CDR3 region has the DNA TGCAGTGCCCCCCCGGCAGCCTTACAAGAGACCCAGTACTTC. As protein: CSAPPAALQETQYF.

This clonotype was seen a handful of times. CDR3 sequence (DNA): TGTGCCAGCAGCCGGACAGGGAGTGGCTACACCTTC. This encodes CASSRTGSGYTF. The rearrangement uses TRBV7-9 and TRBJ1-2; 8 bases match TRBD1. The germline V gene encodes CDR1 SEHNR and CDR2 FQNEAQ (reference sequence). V trimming: 5 bases; J trimming: 7 bases; junction bases outside the gene matches: 3. CDR3 length: 12 residues.

This clonotype appeared once. The rearrangement links TRBV20-1 to TRBJ2-2, with 10 bases aligning to TRBD2. This CDR3 spans 15 amino acids. CDR1 and CDR2 (germline): DFQATT, SNEGSKA (reference sequence). The V gene end was trimmed by 5 bases and the J gene end by 2 bases; junction bases not matched to a gene: 5. This chain's CDR3 is CSAPLAGENTGELFF. The DNA for the CDR3 is TGCAGTGCTCCCCTAGCGGGGGAAAACACCGGGGAGCTGTTTTTT.

The rearrangement links TRBV29-1 to TRBJ1-1; no firm D call. CDR3 length equals 12 residues. The germline gives CDR1 SQVTM, CDR2 ANQGSEA. Trimming removed 4 bases from V and 5 bases from J, with 11 bases in between. The CDR3 DNA is TGCAGCGTTGGAGGGTTGGAAACTGAAGCTTTCTTT. Amino acid sequence: CSVGGLETEAFF.

The chain has TRBV12-3 or TRBV12-4 and TRBJ1-1; no reliable D call. The ends were cut back, 5 bases at V and 9 bases at J, with 16 bases in the middle. The CDR3 is 13 residues long. CDR3 DNA: TGTGCCAGCAGTCTCTATGATGGGGTAAAAGCTTTCTTT. This sequence encodes CASSLYDGVKAFF.

CDR3 residues: CASSVRAGGETQYF. In DNA form, the CDR3 reads TGTGCCAGCAGTGTTCGAGCGGGAGGAGAGACCCAGTACTTC. V and J are TRBV2 and TRBJ2-5; 9 bases line up with TRBD2. CDR1 is SNHLY and CDR2 is FYNNEI in the germline V gene. J was trimmed by 4 bases and V by 4 bases; bases with no gene match: 4. The CDR3 is 14 residues long.

The V call is TRBV27, the J call TRBJ1-2; D unresolved. This CDR3 comprises 14 residues. The V gene lost 0 bases and the J gene lost 4 bases, with 9 bases spanning the gap. From germline, CDR1 is MNHEY and CDR2 SMNVEV (reference sequence). The CDR3: CASSLSATVYGYTF. The CDR3 DNA is TGTGCCAGCAGTTTATCCGCGACGGTCTATGGCTACACCTTC.

This chain connects TRBV6-4 to TRBJ2-3, with D maybe TRBD1 (6 bases). Germline-derived CDR1 and CDR2 are MRHNA and SNTAGT. This CDR3 contains 12 residues. V lost 6 bases, J lost 7 bases, and 11 bases lay in between. The CDR3 spells CASRGAGYTQYF. The CDR3 coding sequence is TGTGCCAGCAGGGGGGCTGGATATACGCAGTATTTT.

The table lists this clonotype with a few counts. The chain uses TRBV6-5 and TRBJ1-1; D is perhaps TRBD1 (5 bases). This CDR3 region has 12 residues. Trimming cost V 3 bases and J 5 bases, with 7 bases left between them. The germline V gene encodes CDR1 MNHEY and CDR2 SVGAGI. CDR3 coding DNA: TGTGCCAGCAGTTATGGGGGGACTGAAGCTTTCTTT. Translating gives CASSYGGTEAFF.

A single count supports this clonotype. The chain links TRBV9 to TRBJ2-2, with TRBD2 matching 8 bases. Germline CDR1 SGDLS, CDR2 YYNGEE. The CDR3 spans 14 residues. With V trimmed by 2 bases and J by 4 bases, 1 base remained unmatched. In DNA, the CDR3 is TGTGCCAGCAGCGTTAGCGGGGTCACCGGGGAGCTGTTTTTT. Protein sequence: CASSVSGVTGELFF.